This T cell receptor beta chain was obtained from a study of Graves' ophthalmopathy and Graves' hyperthyroidism. Study information: Specimen type is peripheral blood, obtained at initial diagnosis before any treatment.

General observations from the study: Sensitivity reached 70% to 71% and specificity under 85% when the model predicted ophthalmopathy progression.

In regard to this clonotype: Its cognate antigen is unknown.

TCR beta CDR3 amplification used RNA transcripts. First-round RT-PCR employed HTBI primers, with a second-round multiplex PCR after it. Via MiXCR, TCRdb re-called the multiplex PCR reads, giving one row per CDR3 protein. The sample consists of more than 150,000 distinct CDR3 sequences, under 40% of them appearing once. CDR3 size: 16 residues. The ends were cut back, 1 base at V and 9 bases at J, with 16 bases in the middle. Per the germline V gene, CDR1 is MNHNS and CDR2 is SASEGT. Orbital computed tomography, together with clinical symptoms, serum thyroxine, TRAb and thyroid ultrasound, was used for diagnosis. The authors isolated PBMCs from around 10 ml of fresh peripheral blood.

The sample was peripheral blood. The sequence derives from a woman between 40 and 50 years old with Graves' ophthalmopathy. This chain connects TRBV6-1 to TRBJ1-6, with a weak D call TRBD1 (5 bases). The CDR3 region is CASSEGPGSSSSPLHF. The CDR3 DNA sequence: TGTGCCAGCAGTGAAGGGCCAGGGAGCTCGAGTTCACCCCTCCACTTT.